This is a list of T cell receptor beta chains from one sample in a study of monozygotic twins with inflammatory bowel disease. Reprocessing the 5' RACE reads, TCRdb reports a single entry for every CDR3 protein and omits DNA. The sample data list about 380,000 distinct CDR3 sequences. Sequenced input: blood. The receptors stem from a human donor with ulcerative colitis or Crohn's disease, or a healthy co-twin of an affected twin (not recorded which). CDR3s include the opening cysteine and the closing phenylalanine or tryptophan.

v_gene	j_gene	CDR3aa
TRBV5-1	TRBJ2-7	CASSPGQQAYEQYF
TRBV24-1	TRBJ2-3	CATRPSSTDTQYF
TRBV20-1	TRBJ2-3	CSARAKKLSGGYTDTQYF
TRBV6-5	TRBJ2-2	CASRSVGELFF
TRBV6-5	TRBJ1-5	CASSYGAPGANQPQHF
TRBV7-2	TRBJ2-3	CASSLEGQGIVNTQYF
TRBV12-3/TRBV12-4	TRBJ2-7	CASSFLAGRSYEQYF
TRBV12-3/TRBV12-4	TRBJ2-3	CASSRPFPSGGSTDTQYF
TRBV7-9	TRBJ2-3	CASRYTSGASTDTQYF
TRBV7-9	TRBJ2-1	CASSLAGAERNEQFF
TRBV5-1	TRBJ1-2	CASSLDSPNYGYTF
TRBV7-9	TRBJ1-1	CASRPQGATADTEAFF
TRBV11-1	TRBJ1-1	CASSFEAAPTGTEAFF
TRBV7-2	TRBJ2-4	CASSLGLAGGQGDQYF
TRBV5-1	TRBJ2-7	CASSLLGDYEQYF
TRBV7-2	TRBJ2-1	CASSLTSGGAKTFF
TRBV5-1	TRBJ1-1	CASSLAGRGVTEAFF
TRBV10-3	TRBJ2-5	CATSPGQGQETQYF
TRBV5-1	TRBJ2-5	CASSLGQGKETQYF
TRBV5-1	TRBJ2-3	CASSRSGRGPGRTDTQYF
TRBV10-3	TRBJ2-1	CAISESGEQFF
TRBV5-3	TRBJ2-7	CARSGRDRAYEQYF
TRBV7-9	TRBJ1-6	CATYVGGNSPLHF
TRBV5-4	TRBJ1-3	CASSWNGQVSGNTIYF
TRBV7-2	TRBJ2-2	CASSLERRGQGTGELFF
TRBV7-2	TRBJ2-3	CASSIRSFPDTQYF
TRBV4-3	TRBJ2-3	CASSHRQGGTDTQYF
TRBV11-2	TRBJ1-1	CASSFPGDTEAFF
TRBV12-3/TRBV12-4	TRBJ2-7	CASSPGIDGYEQYF
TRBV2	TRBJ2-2	CASTGQGAGTGELFF
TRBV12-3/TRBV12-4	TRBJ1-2	CASSLGGAVYGYTF
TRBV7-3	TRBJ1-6	CASSLTGTNSPLHF
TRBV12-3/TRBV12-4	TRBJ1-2	CASTLLQNYGYTF
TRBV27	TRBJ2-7	CASSLSYPGQGVDEQYF
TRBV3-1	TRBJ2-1	CASSPSVGLSPNEQFF
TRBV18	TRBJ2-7	CASSPTGMTYEQYF
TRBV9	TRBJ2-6	CASSVAGRGSGANVLTF
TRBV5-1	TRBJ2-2	CASVPAGTGATGELFF
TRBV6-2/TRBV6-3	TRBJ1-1	CASTHYQRRRNTEAFF
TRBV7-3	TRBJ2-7	CASSSDSTTYEQYF
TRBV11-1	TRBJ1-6	CASSTRDDRGPLYNSPLHF
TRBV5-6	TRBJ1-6	CASSLPGQGRSPLHF
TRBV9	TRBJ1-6	CASSVTGVGSPLHF
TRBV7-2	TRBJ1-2	CASSLVVGDGYTF
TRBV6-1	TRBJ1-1	CASNNRGMNTEAFF
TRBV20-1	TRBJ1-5	CSAKVDSNQPQHF
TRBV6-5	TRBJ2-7	CASSYLGGQGIYEQYF
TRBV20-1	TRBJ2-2	CSAGGGRGRDTGELFF